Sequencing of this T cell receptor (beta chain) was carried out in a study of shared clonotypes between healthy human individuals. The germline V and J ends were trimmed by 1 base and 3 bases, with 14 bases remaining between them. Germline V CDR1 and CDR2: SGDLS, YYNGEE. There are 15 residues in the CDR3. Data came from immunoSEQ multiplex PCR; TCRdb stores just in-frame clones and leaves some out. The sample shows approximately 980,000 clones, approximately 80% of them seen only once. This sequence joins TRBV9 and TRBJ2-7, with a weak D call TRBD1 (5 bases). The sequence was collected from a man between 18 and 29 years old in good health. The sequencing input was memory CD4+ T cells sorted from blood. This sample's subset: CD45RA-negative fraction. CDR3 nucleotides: TGTGCCAGCAGCGTATCCCAGGGCAGGGACTACGAGCAGTACTTC. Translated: CASSVSQGRDYEQYF. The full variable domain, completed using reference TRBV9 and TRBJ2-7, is DSGVTQTPKHLITATGQRVTLRCSPRSGDLSVYWYQQSLDQGLQFLIQYYNGEERAKGNILERFSAQQFPDLHSELNLSSLELGDSALYFCASSVSQGRDYEQYFGPGTRLTVT.